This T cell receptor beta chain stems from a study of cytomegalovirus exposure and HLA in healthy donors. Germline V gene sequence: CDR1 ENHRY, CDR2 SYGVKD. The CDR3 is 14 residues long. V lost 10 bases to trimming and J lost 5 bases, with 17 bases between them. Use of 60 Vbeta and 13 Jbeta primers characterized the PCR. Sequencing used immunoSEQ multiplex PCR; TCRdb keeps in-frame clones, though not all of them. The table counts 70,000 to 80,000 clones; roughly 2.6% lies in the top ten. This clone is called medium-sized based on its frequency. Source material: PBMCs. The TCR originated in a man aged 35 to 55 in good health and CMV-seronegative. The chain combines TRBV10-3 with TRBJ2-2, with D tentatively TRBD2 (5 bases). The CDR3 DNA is TGTGCCACTCGTGTAGGAGGACGGACCGGGGAGCTGTTTTTT. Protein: CATRVGGRTGELFF.